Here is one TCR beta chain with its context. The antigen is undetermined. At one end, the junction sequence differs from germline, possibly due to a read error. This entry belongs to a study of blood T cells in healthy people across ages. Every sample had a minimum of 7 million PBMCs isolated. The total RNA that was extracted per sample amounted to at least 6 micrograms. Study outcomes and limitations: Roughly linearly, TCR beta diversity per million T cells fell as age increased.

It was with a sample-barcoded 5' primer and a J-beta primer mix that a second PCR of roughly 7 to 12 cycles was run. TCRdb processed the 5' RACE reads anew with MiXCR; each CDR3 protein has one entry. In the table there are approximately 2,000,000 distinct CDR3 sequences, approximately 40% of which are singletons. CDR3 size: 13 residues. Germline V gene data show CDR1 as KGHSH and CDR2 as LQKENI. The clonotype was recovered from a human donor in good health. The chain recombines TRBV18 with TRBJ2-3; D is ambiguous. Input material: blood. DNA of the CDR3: TGTGCCAGCTCACCAATGAGCACAGATACGCACTATTTT. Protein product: CASSPMSTDTHYF.